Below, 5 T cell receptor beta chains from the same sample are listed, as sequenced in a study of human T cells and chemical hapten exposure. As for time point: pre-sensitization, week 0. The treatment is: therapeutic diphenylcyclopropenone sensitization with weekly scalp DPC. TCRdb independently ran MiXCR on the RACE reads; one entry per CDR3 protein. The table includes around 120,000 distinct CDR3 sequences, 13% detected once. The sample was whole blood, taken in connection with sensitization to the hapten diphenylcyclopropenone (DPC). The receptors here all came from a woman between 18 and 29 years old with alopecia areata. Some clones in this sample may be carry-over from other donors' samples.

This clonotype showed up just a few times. CDR3 bases: TGTGCCAGCTCAACAACTAGCGGGGGGGCAGAAGATACGCAGTATTTT. Translated, it gives CASSTTSGGAEDTQYF. This sequence joins TRBV18 and TRBJ2-3, with 13 bases lining up with TRBD2. J gave up 5 bases and V 5 bases, and 7 bases lay outside the gene matches. The CDR3 covers 16 residues. The V gene's germline CDR1 is KGHSH and CDR2 LQKENI. The full variable domain, completed using reference TRBV18 and TRBJ2-3, is NAGVMQNPRHLVRRRGQEARLRCSPMKGHSHVYWYRQLPEEGLKFMVYLQKENIIDESGMPKERFSAEFPKEGPSILRIQQVVRGDSAAYFCASSTTSGGAEDTQYFGPGTRLTVL.

CDR3 sequence (DNA): TGTGCCAGCAGCCAGACTAGCGGCCCTTACGAGCAGTACTTC. Protein sequence: CASSQTSGPYEQYF. This rearrangement joins TRBV12-3 or TRBV12-4 to TRBJ2-7; the match to TRBD2 covers 9 bases. CDR3 length: 14 amino acids. V shed 6 bases, J shed 4 bases, and the junction held 7 bases outside the gene matches.

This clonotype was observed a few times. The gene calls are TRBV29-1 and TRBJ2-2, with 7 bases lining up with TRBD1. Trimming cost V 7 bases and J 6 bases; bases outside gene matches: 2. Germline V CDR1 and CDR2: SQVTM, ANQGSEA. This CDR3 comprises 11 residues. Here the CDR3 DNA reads TGCAGCGCTGGACAGGCCGGGGAGCTGTTTTTT. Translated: CSAGQAGELFF.

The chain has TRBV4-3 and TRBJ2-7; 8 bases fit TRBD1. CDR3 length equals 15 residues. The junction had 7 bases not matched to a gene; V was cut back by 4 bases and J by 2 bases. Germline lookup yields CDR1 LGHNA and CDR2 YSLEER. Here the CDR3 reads CASSRTRTGTYEQYF. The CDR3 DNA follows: TGCGCCAGCAGCCGCACTCGGACAGGGACCTACGAGCAGTACTTC.

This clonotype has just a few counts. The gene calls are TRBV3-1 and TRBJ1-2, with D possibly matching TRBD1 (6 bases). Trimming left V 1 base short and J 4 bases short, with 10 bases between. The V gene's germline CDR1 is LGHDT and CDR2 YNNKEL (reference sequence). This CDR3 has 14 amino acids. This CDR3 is CASSQGGQFYGYTF. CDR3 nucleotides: TGTGCCAGCAGCCAAGGAGGACAGTTCTATGGCTACACCTTC.